This T cell receptor (beta chain) was captured by sequencing in a study of technical replicates of blood from several donors listed by TCRdb under 2017. Receptor libraries were prepared by the immunoSEQ multiplex PCR assay. Not all clones reach the TCRdb copy of this immuneACCESS table, which keeps in-frame sequences only. Checked studies attribute under half of the gap to unresolved V genes and leave the rest unexplained. The sample yields over 70,000 clones; 90% were counted once. Clones ranked in the top ten supply roughly 4.5% of the sample. A note on this clone: Its antigen is currently not known. No much larger clonotype is one base removed from it; base qualities were not supplied.

Inclusive of the bounding cysteine and phenylalanine, the CDR3 is 13 residues long. Only CDR3 DNA is held: 39 bases, read in frame from base 1. The CDR1 and CDR2 encoded by the germline V gene are SQVTM and ANQGSEA. V lost 3 bases and J lost 4 bases; the stretch between them is 12 bases long. Sequencing used PBMCs. The rearranged chain carries TRBV29-1 and TRBJ1-2; a weak D assignment points to TRBD1 (6 bases agree). The origin of this receptor is a human donor in good health. Some clones in this sample may be carry-over from other donors' samples. The nucleotide sequence is TGCAGCGTTGAGCCAGGGGCGGGCTATGGCTACACCTTC. Its protein reads: CSVEPGAGYGYTF.